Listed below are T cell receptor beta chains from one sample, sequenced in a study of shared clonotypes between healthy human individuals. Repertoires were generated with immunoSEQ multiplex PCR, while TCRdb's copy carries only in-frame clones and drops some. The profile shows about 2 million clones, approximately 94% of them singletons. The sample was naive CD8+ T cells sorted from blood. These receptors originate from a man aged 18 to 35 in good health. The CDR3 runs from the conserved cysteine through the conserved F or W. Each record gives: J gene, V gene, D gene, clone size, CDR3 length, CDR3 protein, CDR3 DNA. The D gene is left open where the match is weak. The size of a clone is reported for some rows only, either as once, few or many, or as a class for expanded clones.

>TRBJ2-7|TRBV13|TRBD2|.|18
CASSLGLGLAGGIYEQYF
TGTGCCAGCAGCTTAGGCCTGGGACTAGCGGGGGGGATCTACGAGCAGTACTTC
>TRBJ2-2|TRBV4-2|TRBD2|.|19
CASSQALLGLAGHTGELFF
TGTGCCAGCAGCCAGGCCCTTTTGGGACTAGCGGGGCACACCGGGGAGCTGTTTTTT
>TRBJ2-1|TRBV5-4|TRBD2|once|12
CASSWSGSEQFF
TGTGCCAGCAGCTGGAGCGGGAGTGAGCAGTTCTTC
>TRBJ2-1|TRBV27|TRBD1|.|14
CASSSDRDYNEQFF
TGTGCCAGCAGTTCCGACAGGGATTACAATGAGCAGTTCTTC
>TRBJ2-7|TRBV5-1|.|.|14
CASSLGSDSYEQYF
TGCGCCAGCAGCTTGGGCTCGGACAGCTACGAGCAGTACTTC
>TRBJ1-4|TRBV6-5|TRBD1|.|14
CASSYETGTEKLFF
TGTGCCAGCAGTTACGAGACAGGGACGGAAAAACTGTTTTTT
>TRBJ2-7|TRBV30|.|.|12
CAWSALANEQYF
TGTGCCTGGAGTGCTCTAGCTAACGAGCAGTACTTC
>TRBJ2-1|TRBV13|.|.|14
CASSLETGPNEQFF
TGTGCCAGCAGCTTAGAGACTGGCCCCAATGAGCAGTTCTTC
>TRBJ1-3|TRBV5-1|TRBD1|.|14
CASSDRGLGNTIYF
TGCGCCAGCAGCGACAGGGGGCTGGGAAACACCATATATTTT
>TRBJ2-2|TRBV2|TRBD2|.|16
CANRGLAGYDTGELFF
TGTGCCAACCGGGGACTAGCGGGGTACGACACCGGGGAGCTGTTTTTT
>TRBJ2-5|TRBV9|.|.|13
CASSAPGEETQYF
TGTGCCAGCAGCGCCCCAGGAGAAGAGACCCAGTACTTC
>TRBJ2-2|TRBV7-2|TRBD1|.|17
CASSFPPGQVLTGELFF
TGTGCCAGCAGCTTTCCCCCGGGACAGGTTTTGACCGGGGAGCTGTTTTTT
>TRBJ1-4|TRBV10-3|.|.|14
CATAAAEGIEKLFF
TGTGCCACAGCCGCAGCGGAAGGGATCGAAAAACTGTTTTTT
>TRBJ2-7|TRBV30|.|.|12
CAFRGKAYEQYF
TGTGCCTTTAGGGGTAAAGCCTACGAGCAGTACTTC
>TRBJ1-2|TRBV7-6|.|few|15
CASSLGRGSNYGYTF
TGTGCCAGCAGCTTGGGCCGGGGCAGTAACTATGGCTACACCTTC
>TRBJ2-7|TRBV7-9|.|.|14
CASSLFGPGDEQYF
TGTGCCAGCAGCTTATTCGGCCCTGGCGACGAGCAGTACTTC